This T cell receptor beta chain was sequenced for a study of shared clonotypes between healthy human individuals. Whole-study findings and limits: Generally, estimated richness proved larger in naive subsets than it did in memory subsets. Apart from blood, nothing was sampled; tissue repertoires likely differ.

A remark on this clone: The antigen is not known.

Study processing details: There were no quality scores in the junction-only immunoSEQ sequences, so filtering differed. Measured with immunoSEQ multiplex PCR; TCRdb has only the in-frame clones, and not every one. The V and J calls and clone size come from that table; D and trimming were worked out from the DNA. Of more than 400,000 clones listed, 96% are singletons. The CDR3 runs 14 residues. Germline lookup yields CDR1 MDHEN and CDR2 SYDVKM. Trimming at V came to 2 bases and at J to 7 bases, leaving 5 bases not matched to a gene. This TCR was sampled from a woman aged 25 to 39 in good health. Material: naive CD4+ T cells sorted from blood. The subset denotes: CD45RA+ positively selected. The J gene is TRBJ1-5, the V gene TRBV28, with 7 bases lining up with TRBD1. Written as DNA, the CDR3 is TGTGCCAGCAGTTTACCCGGACAGGAACAGCCCCAGCATTTT. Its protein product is CASSLPGQEQPQHF.